This is a list of T cell receptor beta chains from one sample in a study of graft-versus-host responses after intestinal transplantation. Clones were read by immunoSEQ multiplex PCR, and TCRdb kept only the in-frame ones, dropping some. The sample carries about 57,000 clones, about 90% recorded once. This material consisted of PBMCs, taken 26 days after transplant. Receptors originate from a human patient who received an intestinal transplant, so some T cells may come from the graft donor. Each CDR3 is given with its conserved first and last residue. Fields, in order: CDR3 protein, CDR3 DNA, V gene, J gene, D gene, clone size. D genes are given only for firm matches. Clone size is not always given. Where it is, it says once, few, many or a class for expanded clones.

CDR3 protein: CASSFRDYATDTQYF; CDR3 DNA: TGTGCCAGCAGCTTCAGGGACTACGCCACAGATACGCAGTATTTT; V gene: TRBV13; J gene: TRBJ2-3; D gene: TRBD2; clone size: NA
CDR3 protein: CSVEVGRGPLEGYTF; CDR3 DNA: TGCAGCGTTGAAGTTGGAAGAGGGCCGTTGGAGGGCTACACCTTC; V gene: TRBV29-1; J gene: TRBJ1-2; D gene: NA; clone size: NA
CDR3 protein: CASQSGAPSTDTQYF; CDR3 DNA: TGTGCCAGCCAGAGCGGGGCCCCTAGCACAGATACGCAGTATTTT; V gene: TRBV5-4; J gene: TRBJ2-3; D gene: TRBD2; clone size: NA
CDR3 protein: CASSQESLSGNTIYF; CDR3 DNA: TGCGCCAGCAGCCAAGAATCCCTCTCTGGAAACACCATATATTTT; V gene: TRBV4-1; J gene: TRBJ1-3; D gene: NA; clone size: NA
CDR3 protein: CASTDRAPGIDGSNQPQHF; CDR3 DNA: TGTGCCAGTACTGACAGGGCCCCTGGAATCGATGGTAGCAATCAGCCCCAGCATTTT; V gene: TRBV19; J gene: TRBJ1-5; D gene: TRBD1; clone size: NA
CDR3 protein: CASSYRGENTQYF; CDR3 DNA: TGTGCCAGCAGTTACAGGGGCGAAAATACGCAGTATTTT; V gene: TRBV6-5; J gene: TRBJ2-3; D gene: NA; clone size: once
CDR3 protein: CASSEPGWSTDTQYF; CDR3 DNA: TGCGCCAGCAGTGAGCCAGGGTGGAGCACAGATACGCAGTATTTT; V gene: TRBV10-2; J gene: TRBJ2-3; D gene: NA; clone size: NA
CDR3 protein: CASSRRTSVPHEQYF; CDR3 DNA: TGTGCCAGCAGTAGACGGACTAGCGTCCCCCACGAGCAGTACTTC; V gene: TRBV6-5; J gene: TRBJ2-7; D gene: TRBD2; clone size: NA
CDR3 protein: CESSTWGEEGMNTEAFF; CDR3 DNA: TGTGAATCGTCTACGTGGGGGGAAGAGGGTATGAACACTGAAGCTTTCTTT; V gene: TRBV28; J gene: TRBJ1-1; D gene: NA; clone size: NA
CDR3 protein: CASSLMGASGTDTQYF; CDR3 DNA: TGCGCCAGCAGCTTGATGGGGGCTAGCGGGACAGATACGCAGTATTTT; V gene: TRBV5-1; J gene: TRBJ2-3; D gene: TRBD2; clone size: NA
CDR3 protein: CASSRTGFSEAFF; CDR3 DNA: TGTGCCAGCAGTCGGACAGGGTTTAGTGAAGCTTTCTTT; V gene: TRBV6-4; J gene: TRBJ1-1; D gene: TRBD1; clone size: NA
CDR3 protein: CASSDRPAGQGLDEQYF; CDR3 DNA: TGCGCCAGCAGTGATAGACCCGCTGGACAGGGCTTGGACGAGCAGTACTTC; V gene: TRBV10-1; J gene: TRBJ2-7; D gene: TRBD1; clone size: NA
CDR3 protein: CASRSWGGRITDTQYF; CDR3 DNA: TGTGCCAGCAGGAGTTGGGGGGGCCGGATCACAGATACGCAGTATTTT; V gene: TRBV7-9; J gene: TRBJ2-3; D gene: NA; clone size: NA
CDR3 protein: CASSLVQVNTEAFF; CDR3 DNA: TGTGCCAGCAGTCTCGTACAGGTGAACACTGAAGCTTTCTTT; V gene: TRBV28; J gene: TRBJ1-1; D gene: NA; clone size: NA
CDR3 protein: CASSHRGPYEQYF; CDR3 DNA: TGTGCCAGCAGTCACAGGGGGCCCTACGAGCAGTACTTC; V gene: TRBV28; J gene: TRBJ2-7; D gene: TRBD1; clone size: NA
CDR3 protein: CASSVGGLAADTQYF; CDR3 DNA: TGTGCCAGCAGCGTAGGGGGACTAGCGGCGGACACGCAGTATTTT; V gene: TRBV9; J gene: TRBJ2-3; D gene: TRBD2; clone size: NA
CDR3 protein: CASSSSGLVPYEQYF; CDR3 DNA: TGTGCCAGCAGTTCATCGGGACTAGTCCCCTACGAGCAGTACTTC; V gene: TRBV6-5; J gene: TRBJ2-7; D gene: TRBD2; clone size: NA
CDR3 protein: CASSRLAGANNEQFF; CDR3 DNA: TGTGCCAGCAGCCGACTAGCGGGAGCCAACAATGAGCAGTTCTTC; V gene: TRBV6-4; J gene: TRBJ2-1; D gene: TRBD2; clone size: NA
CDR3 protein: CASSLSTSGRFYEQYF; CDR3 DNA: TGTGCCAGCAGCTTAAGTACTAGCGGAAGATTCTACGAGCAGTACTTC; V gene: TRBV7-2; J gene: TRBJ2-7; D gene: TRBD2; clone size: NA
CDR3 protein: CASSPGTSGSYEQYF; CDR3 DNA: TGTGCCAGCTCACCCGGGACTAGCGGGAGTTACGAGCAGTACTTC; V gene: TRBV18; J gene: TRBJ2-7; D gene: TRBD2; clone size: NA
CDR3 protein: CASSLVQGLTDTQYF; CDR3 DNA: TGTGCCAGCAGCTTAGTCCAGGGGCTCACAGATACGCAGTATTTT; V gene: TRBV7-8; J gene: TRBJ2-3; D gene: NA; clone size: NA
CDR3 protein: CASSSLRDSSAYYGYTF; CDR3 DNA: TGTGCCAGCAGCTCCCTCCGGGACAGTTCCGCTTACTATGGCTACACCTTC; V gene: TRBV11-2; J gene: TRBJ1-2; D gene: TRBD1; clone size: NA
CDR3 protein: CASRPSGFYGYTF; CDR3 DNA: TGTGCCAGCAGACCTTCAGGGTTCTATGGCTACACCTTC; V gene: TRBV28; J gene: TRBJ1-2; D gene: NA; clone size: NA
CDR3 protein: CASSIWGQGNNEQFF; CDR3 DNA: TGTGCCAGTAGTATTTGGGGACAGGGTAACAATGAGCAGTTCTTC; V gene: TRBV19; J gene: TRBJ2-1; D gene: TRBD1; clone size: NA
CDR3 protein: CASSQGGQRGVPETQYF; CDR3 DNA: TGTGCCAGCAGCCAAGGGGGCCAGCGGGGGGTGCCAGAGACCCAGTACTTC; V gene: TRBV4-2; J gene: TRBJ2-5; D gene: TRBD2; clone size: NA
CDR3 protein: CASSLLGTGTYEQYF; CDR3 DNA: TGTGCCAGCAGCTTGCTCGGGACAGGGACCTACGAGCAGTACTTC; V gene: TRBV11-1; J gene: TRBJ2-7; D gene: TRBD1; clone size: NA
CDR3 protein: CASSLVQGYGYTF; CDR3 DNA: TGTGCCAGCAGTTTGGTTCAGGGCTATGGCTACACCTTC; V gene: TRBV28; J gene: TRBJ1-2; D gene: NA; clone size: few
CDR3 protein: CASSPSGTGGFTAFF; CDR3 DNA: TGCGCCAGCAGCCCTAGCGGGACAGGGGGCTTTACAGCTTTCTTT; V gene: TRBV4-1; J gene: TRBJ1-1; D gene: TRBD1; clone size: NA
CDR3 protein: CASSPPMVGQPLNTGELFF; CDR3 DNA: TGTGCCAGCTCACCACCGATGGTAGGACAGCCCTTGAACACCGGGGAGCTGTTTTTT; V gene: TRBV18; J gene: TRBJ2-2; D gene: NA; clone size: NA
CDR3 protein: CASSLAGAGGRPPSQYF; CDR3 DNA: TGTGCCAGCAGTTTGGCGGGGGCGGGGGGCCGGCCGCCATCGCAGTATTTT; V gene: TRBV27; J gene: TRBJ2-3; D gene: TRBD2; clone size: NA
CDR3 protein: CSVPAGGF; CDR3 DNA: TGCAGTGTTCCGGCAGGGGGCTTC; V gene: TRBV20-1; J gene: TRBJ1-2; D gene: TRBD1; clone size: once
CDR3 protein: CASPSDRTGEQFF; CDR3 DNA: TGTGCCAGCCCATCGGACAGGACCGGTGAGCAGTTCTTC; V gene: TRBV28; J gene: TRBJ2-1; D gene: TRBD1; clone size: once
CDR3 protein: CASSPIGQGFEKLFF; CDR3 DNA: TGCGCCAGCAGCCCGATAGGACAGGGTTTTGAAAAACTGTTTTTT; V gene: TRBV5-1; J gene: TRBJ1-4; D gene: TRBD1; clone size: NA
CDR3 protein: CASSYSGQGAGEKLFF; CDR3 DNA: TGTGCCAGCAGTTACAGCGGACAGGGGGCAGGGGAAAAACTGTTTTTT; V gene: TRBV6-6; J gene: TRBJ1-4; D gene: TRBD1; clone size: once
CDR3 protein: CASSPARLWGDSYNEQFF; CDR3 DNA: TGTGCCAGCAGCCCGGCCCGGTTATGGGGGGACTCCTACAATGAGCAGTTCTTC; V gene: TRBV27; J gene: TRBJ2-1; D gene: NA; clone size: NA
CDR3 protein: CASSQSTAGSSYEQYF; CDR3 DNA: TGCGCCAGCAGTCAATCTACGGCGGGTAGCTCCTACGAGCAGTACTTC; V gene: TRBV23-1; J gene: TRBJ2-7; D gene: NA; clone size: NA
CDR3 protein: CATSRVSTGPYRAFF; CDR3 DNA: TGTGCCACCAGCAGAGTCTCCACAGGGCCCTATAGGGCTTTCTTT; V gene: TRBV15; J gene: TRBJ1-1; D gene: NA; clone size: NA
CDR3 protein: CASSLIAGNQPQHF; CDR3 DNA: TGTGCCAGCAGCTTGATCGCAGGGAATCAGCCCCAGCATTTT; V gene: TRBV5-6; J gene: TRBJ1-5; D gene: NA; clone size: NA
CDR3 protein: CAWGRDLYAGELFF; CDR3 DNA: TGTGCCTGGGGCCGGGACTTGTACGCCGGGGAGCTGTTTTTT; V gene: TRBV30; J gene: TRBJ2-2; D gene: NA; clone size: once
CDR3 protein: CASSLTLGGTNTGELFF; CDR3 DNA: TGCGCCAGCAGCTTGACCCTGGGGGGGACGAACACCGGGGAGCTGTTTTTT; V gene: TRBV5-1; J gene: TRBJ2-2; D gene: TRBD2; clone size: once